One sample yielded the 25 T cell receptor beta chains listed below, sequenced in a study of prognosis after radiotherapy for stage I lung cancer. Multiplex PCR in two rounds served to amplify TCR beta CDR3 from genomic DNA. Each TRBV and TRBJ gene had its own primer in the first PCR round. TCRdb redid the calling of the multiplex PCR reads with MiXCR, one entry per CDR3 protein. Among tens of thousands of distinct CDR3 sequences listed, 48% were seen once. The specimen was PBMCs, collected before or after stereotactic body radiation therapy (not recorded which). The receptors originated from a donor aged 50 or older with non-small cell lung cancer.

The rearrangement joins TRBV7-3 to TRBJ2-1, with TRBD2 matching over 7 bases. The CDR3 has 15 amino acids. Germline values: CDR1 SGHTA, CDR2 FQGTGA. V was clipped by 0 bases and J by 9 bases; unmatched bases: 8. The CDR3 region has the DNA TGTGCCAGCAGCTTAACTAGCGGGCCCACGGGTGAGCAGTTCTTC. Amino acids: CASSLTSGPTGEQFF. Filled out from reference TRBV7-3 and TRBJ2-1, the complete variable domain reads GAGVSQTPSNKVTEKGKYVELRCDPISGHTALYWYRQSLGQGPEFLIYFQGTGAADDSGLPNDRFFAVRPEGSVSTLKIQRTERGDSAVYLCASSLTSGPTGEQFFGPGTRLTVL.

In the case of this clonotype: Since a much larger clone is just one base distant, this may be a read error. This chain links TRBV9 with TRBJ2-5, with 8 bases lining up with TRBD2. CDR3 length: 14 amino acids. Germline assignment: CDR1 SGDLS and CDR2 YYNGEE. Trimming cost V 6 bases and J 2 bases; bases outside gene matches: 6. DNA of the CDR3: TGTGCCAGCAACTCCCGGGGGGGACAAGAGACCCAGTACTTC. Translation gives CASNSRGGQETQYF. The full variable domain, with the rest looked up from reference TRBV9 and TRBJ2-5, is DSGVTQTPKHLITATGQRVTLRCSPRSGDLSVYWYQQSLDQGLQFLIQYYNGEERAKGNILERFSAQQFPDLHSELNLSSLELGDSALYFCASNSRGGQETQYFGPGTRLLVL.

This clonotype was observed at least ten times. J is TRBJ2-2 and V is TRBV5-1; no clear D. With 6 bases removed from V and 6 bases from J, the gap between germline ends came to 9 bases. The CDR3 has 12 residues. The V gene's germline CDR1 is SGHRS and CDR2 YFSETQ. CDR3 DNA sequence: TGCGCCAGCACCTTCGGATCCGGGGAGCTGTTTTTT. Residues: CASTFGSGELFF.

By sample share, this clonotype is medium-sized. The chain carries TRBV6-8 and TRBJ2-7; 9 positions agree with TRBD1. From germline, CDR1 is MNHGY and CDR2 SAAAGT. With 2 bases clipped from V and 6 bases from J, the junction kept 8 bases outside the gene matches. The CDR3 spans 15 residues. CDR3 sequence reads: CASSYNLDRGREQYF. The CDR3 DNA sequence: TGTGCCAGCAGTTACAACCTGGACAGGGGACGCGAGCAGTACTTC.

This chain uses TRBV7-2 with TRBJ1-3; 7 nucleotides align to TRBD1. Germline CDR1 is SGHTA and CDR2 is FQGNSA. The V segment lost 1 base and the J segment 4 bases; nucleotides outside the gene matches: 13. The CDR3 has 18 residues. Here the CDR3 reads CASSLVGEQGIIGNTIYF. In DNA form, the CDR3 reads TGTGCCAGCAGCTTAGTAGGGGAACAGGGGATTATCGGAAACACCATATATTTT.

This clonotype was recorded a few times. A much larger clone lies one base from this, so it may be a read error. The rearrangement uses TRBV7-8 and TRBJ1-3; D possibly corresponds to TRBD1 (5 bases). The CDR3 is 14 amino acids. From germline, CDR1 is SGHVS and CDR2 FQNEAQ. The ends were cut back, 2 bases at V and 7 bases at J, with 12 bases in the middle. CDR3 nucleotides: TGTGCCAGCAGCTTACTCGCCCGGGGCAACACCATATATTTT. Amino acid sequence: CASSLLARGNTIYF.

Concerning this clonotype: The CDR3 carries no conserved terminal phenylalanine or tryptophan, so it likely arises from a read error. The chain uses TRBV24-1 and TRBJ1-2; no definite D call. From germline, CDR1 is KGHDR and CDR2 SFDVKD. CDR3 size: 15 residues. Trimming stripped 4 bases from V and 7 bases from J, with 18 bases between. The chain's CDR3 is CATSDSGKAFGGYTL. For the CDR3, the DNA is TGTGCCACCAGTGACTCCGGGAAGGCTTTCGGTGGCTACACCTTA.

About this clonotype itself: An end of the junction differs from the germline gene, which may be a read error. CDR3 residues: CATSDTGTRGNHPHHF. The DNA for the CDR3 is TGTGCCACCAGTGATACCGGGACACGTGGGAATCATCCCCATCATTTT. The rearrangement links TRBV24-1 to TRBJ1-5; maybe TRBD1 (6 bases). The CDR3 totals 16 residues. The germline V gene encodes CDR1 KGHDR and CDR2 SFDVKD.

This clonotype appeared many times. The genes are TRBV5-4 and TRBJ2-2; possibly TRBD1 for D (5 bases). Deletions cut 5 bases from V and 7 bases from J, with 9 bases between. From germline, CDR1 is SGHNT and CDR2 YYREEE (reference sequence). The CDR3 contains 12 residues. In DNA, the CDR3 is TGTGCCAGCAGACCCCAGGGCGGGGAGCTGTTTTTT. Translating gives CASRPQGGELFF.

At least ten counts were recorded for this clonotype. The V call is TRBV5-1, the J call TRBJ2-7; 7 bases fit TRBD2. Germline lookup yields CDR1 SGHRS and CDR2 YFSETQ. V gave up 5 bases and J gave up 2 bases; unmatched junction bases: 4. The CDR3 spans 13 residues. CDR3 bases: TGCGCCAGCAGGGGGGGGTTCCCCTACGAGCAGTACTTC. Amino acid sequence: CASRGGFPYEQYF.

This clonotype showed up many times. The chain combines TRBV4-3 with TRBJ1-3; possibly TRBD1 for D (6 bases). V was cut by 0 bases and J by 3 bases, with 6 bases left in between. The CDR3 has 14 residues. Per the germline V gene, CDR1 is LGHNA and CDR2 is YSLEER. The CDR3 is CASSQDRGGNTIYF. The DNA for the CDR3 is TGCGCCAGCAGCCAAGACAGGGGTGGAAACACCATATATTTT.

The chain has TRBV20-1 and TRBJ2-3, with TRBD2 matching 7 bases. There are 12 residues in the CDR3. The germline CDR1 and CDR2 sequences are DFQATT and SNEGSKA (reference sequence). The CDR3 bases are TGCAGCGCGCAAGCCGGGACTACTACGCAGTATTTT. It is translated as CSAQAGTTTQYF.

This clonotype appeared a few times. The chain combines TRBV18 with TRBJ2-5; no definite D call. Trimming pared 0 bases from V and 3 bases from J, leaving 5 bases between. The CDR3 sequence is 13 residues long. Per germline, CDR1 KGHSH and CDR2 LQKENI. CDR3 region: CASSPPSEETQYF. As DNA, the CDR3 is TGTGCCAGCTCACCACCATCTGAAGAGACCCAGTACTTC.

As to this clonotype: A junction boundary mismatches the germline segment, possibly from a read error. This chain connects TRBV6-4 to TRBJ2-5, with 7 nucleotides matching TRBD2. This CDR3 is 15 amino acids long. The germline V gene has CDR1 MRHNA and CDR2 SNTAGT. DNA for the CDR3: TGTGCCAGCAGCGAGGACCCCCGGACTAGGGAGAGCCAGTACTTC. Amino acids: CASSEDPRTRESQYF.

This clonotype occurred many times. The chain couples TRBV30 to TRBJ2-1; 12 positions agree with TRBD2. The CDR3 contains 18 residues. Germline V gives CDR1 GTSNPN, CDR2 SVGIG (reference sequence). Losses at the gene ends were 3 bases for V and 5 bases for J; bases not matched to a gene: 14. The CDR3 bases are TGTGCCTGGAGCCCCCGGGGGGGGCTAGCGGGAGGGCACAATGAGCAGTTCTTC. This encodes CAWSPRGGLAGGHNEQFF.

In this sample, this clonotype turned up a few times. Possible read error: a much larger clone is one base away. The genes are TRBV10-3 and TRBJ2-2; 8 nucleotides agree with TRBD1. The CDR3 is made up of 14 amino acids. CDR1 and CDR2 (germline): ENHRY, SYGVKD. The CDR3: CAIRTGAGTGDLFF. In DNA, the CDR3 is TGTGCCATCAGGACAGGGGCGGGCACCGGGGATCTGTTTTTT.

This clonotype was observed many times. V gene TRBV5-1 combines with J gene TRBJ2-1; D uncertain. The germline CDR1 and CDR2 sequences are SGHRS and YFSETQ. CDR3 size: 16 residues. Trimming took 3 bases from V and 0 from J, leaving 13 bases between them. The CDR3 region is CASSSATASSYNEQFF. The DNA for the CDR3 is TGCGCCAGCAGCTCGGCCACAGCGAGCTCCTACAATGAGCAGTTCTTC.

By its share, this clonotype is medium-sized. This sequence joins TRBV12-3 or TRBV12-4 and TRBJ2-2, with 9 nucleotides matching TRBD2. The trim removed 4 bases at V and 3 bases at J, leaving 3 bases unmatched. The CDR3 is made up of 15 amino acids. CDR3 protein: CASSSAGGHTGELFF. Here the CDR3 DNA reads TGTGCCAGCAGTTCCGCGGGAGGGCACACCGGGGAGCTGTTTTTT.

This clonotype was counted a few times. This likely traces to a read error, being one base from a far larger clone. The rearrangement links TRBV7-9 to TRBJ2-3; D possibly corresponds to TRBD2 (6 bases). Germline assignment: CDR1 SEHNR and CDR2 FQNEAQ (reference sequence). With 5 bases removed from V and 5 bases from J, the gap between germline ends came to 17 bases. CDR3 length equals 15 residues. CDR3 nucleotide sequence: TGTGCCAGCAGCCCAGGAGGGGTTCATGAAGATACGCAGTATTTT. Translating it yields CASSPGGVHEDTQYF.

In its sample, this clonotype is medium-sized. This chain joins TRBV7-2 and TRBJ1-6; D is unclear. Germline CDR1 reads SGHTA; CDR2 reads FQGNSA. This CDR3 region has 15 residues. V was clipped by 2 bases and J by 6 bases, with 11 bases between them. The CDR3 region is CASSLSRGTNSPLHF. The CDR3 DNA is TGTGCCAGCAGCTTAAGTCGTGGTACTAATTCACCCCTCCACTTT.

This clonotype was seen ten or more times. V usage is TRBV20-1 and J usage is TRBJ2-3, with 11 positions matching TRBD2. Germline CDR1 reads DFQATT; CDR2 reads SNEGSKA (reference sequence). The CDR3 is 13 residues long. J gave up 5 bases and V 6 bases, and 4 bases lay outside the gene matches. The CDR3 DNA reads as TGCAGTGCCCCACTAGCGGGAGAAGATACGCAGTATTTT. Its protein product is CSAPLAGEDTQYF.

J is TRBJ1-2 and V is TRBV9; unclear D gene. The CDR3 contains 14 residues. Germline V gives CDR1 SGDLS, CDR2 YYNGEE. The V end was cut by 0 bases, the J end by 2 bases, with 8 bases between. The CDR3: CASSVVGNNYGYTF. Written as DNA, the CDR3 is TGTGCCAGCAGCGTAGTCGGCAACAACTATGGCTACACCTTC.

Concerning this clonotype itself: This likely traces to a read error, being one base from a far larger clone. The chain links TRBV6-2 or TRBV6-3 to TRBJ2-3, with D possibly TRBD2 on 7 matching bases. The CDR3 length is 17 residues. Germline lookup yields CDR1 MNHEY and CDR2 SVGEGT. The CDR3 nucleotides read TGTGCCAGCAGGGGCGTTGAACAAGGCGGGGGCACGGATACGCAGTATTTT. Translating gives CASRGVEQGGGTDTQYF.

Concerning this clonotype itself: Germline is not matched at one junction end, which may reflect a read error. The J gene is TRBJ2-7, the V gene TRBV28; no definite D call. The CDR3 covers 15 residues. Germline CDR1 reads MDHEN; CDR2 reads SYDVKM. CDR3 coding DNA: TGTGCCATCAGTACAAACTCTCCGGGTATCGACGAGCAGTACTTC. It specifies CAISTNSPGIDEQYF.

This clonotype was detected many times. The chain combines TRBV20-1 with TRBJ2-5; D is ambiguous. In germline, CDR1 is DFQATT, CDR2 SNEGSKA (reference sequence). V dropped 1 base and J dropped 5 bases, with 11 bases sitting between them. The CDR3 has 13 residues. The CDR3 nucleotides are TGCAGTGCTAGAGGGGATTTGGGGGAGACCCAGTACTTC. Encoded protein: CSARGDLGETQYF.